Each of the 17 T cell receptor beta chains below was sequenced from the same sample in a study of shared clonotypes between healthy human individuals. TCRdb keeps only in-frame clones here, not all; method: immunoSEQ multiplex PCR. This sample carries a few million clones, approximately 94% of them seen once, and the ten largest clones take around 0.13%. The sample was naive CD4+ T cells sorted from blood. Subset reported: CD45RA+ positively selected. The receptors stem from a man in his late teens or twenties in good health.

This clone occurred once. V is TRBV28 and J is TRBJ2-1; D tentatively fits TRBD1 or TRBD2 (5 bases each). V gave up 6 bases and J gave up 10 bases, with 13 bases separating them. Germline loops: CDR1 MDHEN, CDR2 SYDVKM. This CDR3 contains 12 residues. Written as DNA, the CDR3 is TGTGCCAGCAGCCGGGGCCCGGCGGAGCAGTTCTTC. This translates into CASSRGPAEQFF.

This sequence joins TRBV5-1 and TRBJ2-3, with D unclear. V lost 1 base and J 1 base, leaving 13 bases between the germline ends. This CDR3 contains 16 residues. Germline-derived CDR1 and CDR2 are SGHRS and YFSETQ. The CDR3 DNA sequence: TGCGCCAGCAGCTTGCAGTCTAAGGCTGGCACAGATACGCAGTATTTT. Translating gives CASSLQSKAGTDTQYF. Supplemented by reference TRBV5-1 and TRBJ2-3, the full variable domain reads KAGVTQTPRYLIKTRGQQVTLSCSPISGHRSVSWYQQTPGQGLQFLFEYFSETQRNKGNFPGRFSGRQFSNSRSEMNVSTLELGDSALYLCASSLQSKAGTDTQYFGPGTRLTVL.

V and J are TRBV7-6 and TRBJ2-3; the match to TRBD2 covers 8 bases. V dropped 5 bases and J dropped 4; count of bases not matched to a gene: 8. The CDR3 loop spans 15 amino acids. Looked up from germline, CDR1 is SGHVS and CDR2 is FNYEAQ. The CDR3 sequence is CASSPTGTSADTQYF. CDR3 DNA sequence: TGTGCCAGCAGCCCGACCGGGACTAGTGCAGATACGCAGTATTTT.

Worth noting for this clone: This CDR3 is also generated by other DNA sequences in the sample. CDR3 in amino acids: CAWNRDSNQPQHF. CDR3 bases: TGTGCCTGGAATCGGGATAGCAATCAGCCCCAGCATTTT. This chain connects TRBV30 to TRBJ1-5; D ambiguous. V shed 4 bases and J shed 0 bases, with 7 bases lying between them. Looked up from germline, CDR1 is GTSNPN and CDR2 is SVGIG (reference sequence). This CDR3 has 13 residues. The entire variable domain, with the rest obtained from reference TRBV30 and TRBJ1-5, is as follows: SQTIHQWPATLVQPVGSPLSLECTVEGTSNPNLYWYRQAAGRGLQLLFYSVGIGQISSEVPQNLSASRPQDRQFILSSKKLLLSDSGFYLCAWNRDSNQPQHFGDGTRLSIL.

The chain recombines TRBV9 with TRBJ2-1, with TRBD2 matching 9 bases. The V segment lost 0 bases and the J segment 8 bases; nucleotides outside the gene matches: 6. CDR3 length: 15 residues. In germline, CDR1 is SGDLS, CDR2 YYNGEE. In nucleotides, the CDR3 is TGTGCCAGCAGCGTAGGGTCTAGCGGGAATCATGAGCAGTTCTTC. Residues: CASSVGSSGNHEQFF.

V is TRBV2 and J is TRBJ2-1; 9 nucleotides agree with TRBD2. The CDR3 is 16 amino acids. The germline gives CDR1 SNHLY, CDR2 FYNNEI. Losses at the gene ends were 4 bases for V and 4 bases for J; bases not matched to a gene: 8. The CDR3 protein is CASSAIAGVTYNEQFF. The CDR3 DNA sequence: TGTGCCAGCAGTGCTATAGCGGGGGTTACATACAATGAGCAGTTCTTC.

The chain links TRBV20-1 to TRBJ1-1; no reliable D call. V was trimmed by 6 bases and J by 8 bases, leaving 7 bases between them. CDR1 and CDR2 (germline): DFQATT, SNEGSKA (reference sequence). The CDR3 extends over 9 amino acids. The CDR3: CSALREAFF. In nucleotides, the CDR3 is TGCAGTGCCCTAAGGGAAGCTTTCTTT.

V usage is TRBV11-2 and J usage is TRBJ2-1; D remains ambiguous. Looked up from germline, CDR1 is SGHAT and CDR2 is FQNNGV. The CDR3 is made up of 15 amino acids. V dropped 5 bases and J dropped 4 bases, with 15 bases sitting between them. The CDR3 DNA sequence: TGTGCCAGCAGCGACGGGCGCCTAGTATACAATGAGCAGTTCTTC. Its translation: CASSDGRLVYNEQFF.

The V gene is TRBV5-6, the J gene TRBJ2-5; TRBD1 agrees at 7 bases. There are 14 residues in the CDR3. V lost 2 bases to trimming and J lost 0 bases; unmatched junction nucleotides: 1. Germline CDR1 is SGHDT and CDR2 is YYEEEE. CDR3 nucleotide sequence: TGTGCCAGCAGCTTAGGGGGCCACCAAGAGACCCAGTACTTC. Its translation is CASSLGGHQETQYF.

The rearrangement joins TRBV5-1 to TRBJ1-6, with D hard to call. The CDR3 consists of 17 residues. Germline V gene data show CDR1 as SGHRS and CDR2 as YFSETQ. Trimming took off 0 bases at V and 2 bases at J, with 12 bases between the two ends. The CDR3 region is CASSLVPPAAYNSPLHF. CDR3 nucleotide sequence: TGCGCCAGCAGCTTGGTTCCCCCGGCAGCCTATAATTCACCCCTCCACTTT.

The V gene is TRBV18, the J gene TRBJ1-4; 8 nucleotides match TRBD1. Germline CDR1 is KGHSH and CDR2 is LQKENI. The CDR3 extends over 15 amino acids. V gave up 6 bases and J gave up 8 bases; unmatched junction bases: 11. The CDR3: CASSALQGAGEKLFF. The CDR3 DNA is TGTGCCAGCTCGGCCCTCCAGGGGGCTGGAGAAAAACTGTTTTTT.

On this clone: Other DNA sequences within the sample encode an identical CDR3. The gene calls are TRBV5-1 and TRBJ2-7; 8 bases match TRBD1. CDR3 size: 14 residues. Germline values: CDR1 SGHRS, CDR2 YFSETQ. With 4 bases clipped from V and 5 bases from J, the junction kept 8 bases outside the gene matches. CDR3 sequence: CASSLRQGADEQYF. CDR3 DNA sequence: TGCGCCAGCAGCCTCAGGCAGGGGGCTGACGAGCAGTACTTC.

CDR3 sequence (DNA): TGCAGCGTTAAGTGGCAGGGGGCGGCCACTGAAGCTTTCTTT. This encodes CSVKWQGAATEAFF. The chain recombines TRBV29-1 with TRBJ1-1; 8 nucleotides match TRBD1. Germline V lookup: CDR1 SQVTM, CDR2 ANQGSEA. The CDR3 is 14 amino acids. V lost 5 bases, J lost 4 bases, and 9 bases stayed unmatched.

This rearrangement joins TRBV27 to TRBJ2-6, with D possibly being TRBD2 (5 bases). Per the germline V gene, CDR1 is MNHEY and CDR2 is SMNVEV (reference sequence). The CDR3 length is 17 residues. V was clipped by 5 bases and J by 3 bases, with 17 bases between them. The CDR3 DNA reads as TGTGCCAGCAGTCATCTCCCGGGAATAGGTGGGGCCAACGTCCTGACTTTC. Translated: CASSHLPGIGGANVLTF. The full variable domain, rest sourced from reference TRBV27 and TRBJ2-6, is EAQVTQNPRYLITVTGKKLTVTCSQNMNHEYMSWYRQDPGLGLRQIYYSMNVEVTDKGDVPEGYKVSRKEKRNFPLILESPSPNQTSLYFCASSHLPGIGGANVLTFGAGSRLTVL.

The chain links TRBV5-1 to TRBJ2-1; 8 bases are a match to TRBD1. The CDR3 consists of 19 residues. V lost 4 bases to trimming and J lost 0 bases; unmatched junction nucleotides: 15. Germline lookup yields CDR1 SGHRS and CDR2 YFSETQ. DNA for the CDR3: TGCGCCAGCAGCGCTCCAGGGGGCGTAGGGGAAAGCTCCTACAATGAGCAGTTCTTC. Translating it yields CASSAPGGVGESSYNEQFF.

The chain employs TRBV5-4 and TRBJ2-1, with 8 bases that match TRBD2. The CDR3 has 17 amino acids. Per the germline V gene, CDR1 is SGHNT and CDR2 is YYREEE (reference sequence). The junction had 15 bases not matched to a gene; V was cut back by 4 bases and J by 6 bases. CDR3 protein: CASSIPGFGTSFNEQFF. Here the CDR3 DNA reads TGTGCCAGCAGCATTCCAGGGTTTGGGACTAGTTTCAATGAGCAGTTCTTC. The full variable domain, completed using reference TRBV5-4 and TRBJ2-1, is ETGVTQSPTHLIKTRGQQVTLRCSSQSGHNTVSWYQQALGQGPQFIFQYYREEENGRGNFPPRFSGLQFPNYSSELNVNALELDDSALYLCASSIPGFGTSFNEQFFGPGTRLTVL.

The CDR3 nucleotides are TGTGCCAGCAGCCTAGGACAGGGGAGGATCGCTACGAACATTCAGTACTTC. Translated, it gives CASSLGQGRIATNIQYF. The chain employs TRBV5-4 and TRBJ2-4; 9 positions agree with TRBD1. Trimming at V came to 4 bases and at J to 7 bases, leaving 15 bases not matched to a gene. This CDR3 has 17 residues. The germline gives CDR1 SGHNT, CDR2 YYREEE (reference sequence).